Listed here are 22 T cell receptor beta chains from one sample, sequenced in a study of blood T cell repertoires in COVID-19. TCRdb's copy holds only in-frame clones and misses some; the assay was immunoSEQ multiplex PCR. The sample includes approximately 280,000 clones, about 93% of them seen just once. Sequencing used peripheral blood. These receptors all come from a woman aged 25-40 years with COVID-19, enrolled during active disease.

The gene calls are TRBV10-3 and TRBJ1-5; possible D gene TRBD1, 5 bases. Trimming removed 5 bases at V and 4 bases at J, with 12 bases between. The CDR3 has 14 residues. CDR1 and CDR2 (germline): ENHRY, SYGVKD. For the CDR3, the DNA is TGTGCCATCAGTAGCAGGGAGGGAAATCAGCCCCAGCATTTT. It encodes CAISSREGNQPQHF.

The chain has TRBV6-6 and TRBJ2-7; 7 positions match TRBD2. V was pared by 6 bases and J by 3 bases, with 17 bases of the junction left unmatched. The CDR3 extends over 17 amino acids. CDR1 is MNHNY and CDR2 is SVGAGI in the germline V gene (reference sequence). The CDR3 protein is CASSRSDPGGYFYEQYF. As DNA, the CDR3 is TGTGCCAGCAGCCGAAGTGATCCGGGAGGCTACTTCTACGAGCAGTACTTC.

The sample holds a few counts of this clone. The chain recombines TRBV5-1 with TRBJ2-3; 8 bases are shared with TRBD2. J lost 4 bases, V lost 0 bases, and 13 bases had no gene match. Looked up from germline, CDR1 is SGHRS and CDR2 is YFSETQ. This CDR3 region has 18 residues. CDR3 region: CASSLGRIVAGHADTQYF. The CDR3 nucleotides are TGCGCCAGCAGCTTGGGCCGAATTGTAGCGGGGCACGCAGATACGCAGTATTTT.

The CDR3 loop reads CASSRDRVDTGELFF. The CDR3 nucleotides are TGTGCCAGCAGCCGGGACAGGGTCGACACCGGGGAGCTGTTTTTT. The chain couples TRBV7-3 to TRBJ2-2; 9 nucleotides line up with TRBD1. In germline, CDR1 is SGHTA, CDR2 FQGTGA. V lost 5 bases, J lost 3 bases, and 4 bases stayed unmatched. The CDR3 is made up of 15 amino acids.

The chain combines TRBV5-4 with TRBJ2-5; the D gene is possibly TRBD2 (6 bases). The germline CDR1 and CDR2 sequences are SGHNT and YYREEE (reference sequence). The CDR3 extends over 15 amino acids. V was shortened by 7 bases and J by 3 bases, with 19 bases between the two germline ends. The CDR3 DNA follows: TGTGCCAGCCGCCCCGGGACGTCGGGGGAAGAGACCCAGTACTTC. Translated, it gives CASRPGTSGEETQYF.

As DNA, the CDR3 is TGTGCCAGCAGCCCCCGACCCAGGCTGAACACCGGGGAGCTGTTTTTT. Amino acids: CASSPRPRLNTGELFF. The chain combines TRBV7-2 with TRBJ2-2; no firm D call. This CDR3 has 16 residues. Germline CDR1 is SGHTA and CDR2 is FQGNSA. Trimming left V 5 bases short and J 1 base short, with 14 bases between.

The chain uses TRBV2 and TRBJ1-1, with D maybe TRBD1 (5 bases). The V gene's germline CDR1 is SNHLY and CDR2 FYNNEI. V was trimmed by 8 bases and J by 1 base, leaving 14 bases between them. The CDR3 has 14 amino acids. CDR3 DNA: TGTGCCAGCTTATTTACGGGGGGGAACACTGAAGCTTTCTTT. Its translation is CASLFTGGNTEAFF.

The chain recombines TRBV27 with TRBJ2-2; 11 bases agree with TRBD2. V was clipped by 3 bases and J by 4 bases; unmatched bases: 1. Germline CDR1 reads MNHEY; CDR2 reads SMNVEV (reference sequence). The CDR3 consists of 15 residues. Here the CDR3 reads CASSFGLAGTGELFF. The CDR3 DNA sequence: TGTGCCAGCAGTTTCGGACTAGCGGGCACCGGGGAGCTGTTTTTT.

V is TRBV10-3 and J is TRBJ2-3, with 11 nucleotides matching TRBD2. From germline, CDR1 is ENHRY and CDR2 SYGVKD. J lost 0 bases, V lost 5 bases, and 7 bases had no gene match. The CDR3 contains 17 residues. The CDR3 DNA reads TGTGCCATCAGTACCGGACTAGCGGGTTCTAGCACAGATACGCAGTATTTT. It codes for CAISTGLAGSSTDTQYF.

CDR3 sequence: CASSLARGGGIDTQYF. CDR3 nucleotides: TGTGCCAGCAGCTTGGCCCGGGGGGGAGGTATAGATACGCAGTATTTT. The chain combines TRBV5-4 with TRBJ2-3, with TRBD2 matching over 8 bases. From germline, CDR1 is SGHNT and CDR2 YYREEE (reference sequence). V gave up 0 bases and J gave up 5 bases; unmatched junction bases: 8. CDR3 length equals 16 residues.

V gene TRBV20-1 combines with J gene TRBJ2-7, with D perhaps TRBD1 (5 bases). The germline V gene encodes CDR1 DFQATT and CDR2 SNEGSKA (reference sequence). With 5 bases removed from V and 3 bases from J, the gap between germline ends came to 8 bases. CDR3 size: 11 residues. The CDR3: CSADRIYEQYF. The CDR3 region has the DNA TGCAGTGCTGACAGAATCTACGAGCAGTACTTC.

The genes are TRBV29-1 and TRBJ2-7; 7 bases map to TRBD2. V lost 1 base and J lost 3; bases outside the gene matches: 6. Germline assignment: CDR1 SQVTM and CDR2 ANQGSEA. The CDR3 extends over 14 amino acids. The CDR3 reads CSVEGERGRYEQYF. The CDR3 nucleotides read TGCAGCGTTGAAGGGGAGCGGGGCCGCTACGAGCAGTACTTC.

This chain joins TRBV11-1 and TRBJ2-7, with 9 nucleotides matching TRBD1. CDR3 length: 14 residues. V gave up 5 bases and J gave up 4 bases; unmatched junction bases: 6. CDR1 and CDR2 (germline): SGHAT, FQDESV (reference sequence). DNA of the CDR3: TGTGCCAGCAGCCCAGCGGGACAGGGTTACGAGCAGTACTTC. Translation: CASSPAGQGYEQYF.

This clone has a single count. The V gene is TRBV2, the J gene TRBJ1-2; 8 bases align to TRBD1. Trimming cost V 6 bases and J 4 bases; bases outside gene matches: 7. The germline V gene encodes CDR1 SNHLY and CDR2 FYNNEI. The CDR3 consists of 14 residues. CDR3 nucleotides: TGTGCCAGCAGCAAAGGACAGGGCGGCTATGGCTACACCTTC. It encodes CASSKGQGGYGYTF.

CDR3 DNA: TGTGCCAGCAGCTCGGGACTAGCGGAGCACCGTGGCACAGATACGCAGTATTTT. As protein: CASSSGLAEHRGTDTQYF. The gene calls are TRBV7-8 and TRBJ2-3; TRBD2 agrees at 11 bases. In germline, CDR1 is SGHVS, CDR2 FQNEAQ. Trimming at V came to 4 bases and at J to 1 base, leaving 10 bases not matched to a gene. The CDR3 has 18 residues.

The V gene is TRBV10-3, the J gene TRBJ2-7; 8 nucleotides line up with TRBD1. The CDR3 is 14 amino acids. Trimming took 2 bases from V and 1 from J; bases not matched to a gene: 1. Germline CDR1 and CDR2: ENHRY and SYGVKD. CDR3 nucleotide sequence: TGTGCCATCAGTGAGGGGACAGGTTCCTACGAGCAGTACTTC. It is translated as CAISEGTGSYEQYF.

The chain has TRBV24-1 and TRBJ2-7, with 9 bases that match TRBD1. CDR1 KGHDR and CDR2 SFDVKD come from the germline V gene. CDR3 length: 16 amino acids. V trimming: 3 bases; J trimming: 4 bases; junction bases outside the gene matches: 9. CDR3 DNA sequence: TGTGCCACCAGTGATGAAACCGGGACAGGGACGTACGAGCAGTACTTC. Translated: CATSDETGTGTYEQYF.

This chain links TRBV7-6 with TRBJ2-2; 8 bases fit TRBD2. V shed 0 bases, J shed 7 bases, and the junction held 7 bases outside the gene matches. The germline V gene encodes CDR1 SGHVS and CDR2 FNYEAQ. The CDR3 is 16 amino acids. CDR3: CASSLAVGRAFGELFF. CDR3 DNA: TGTGCCAGCAGCTTAGCCGTCGGGAGGGCCTTCGGGGAGCTGTTTTTT.

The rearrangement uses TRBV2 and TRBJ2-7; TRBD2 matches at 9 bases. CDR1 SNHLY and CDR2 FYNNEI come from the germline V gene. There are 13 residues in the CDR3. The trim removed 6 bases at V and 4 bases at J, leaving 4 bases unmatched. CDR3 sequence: CASRQTSGYEQYF. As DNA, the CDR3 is TGTGCCAGCAGGCAGACTAGCGGTTACGAGCAGTACTTC.

The CDR3 DNA reads TGTGCCAGCAGCCAATCAGCGACGCAGAGGATAGCAGATACGCAGTATTTT. Its translation: CASSQSATQRIADTQYF. The rearrangement uses TRBV16 and TRBJ2-3; no clear D gene. Germline CDR1 is KGHSY and CDR2 is FQNENV. Trimming removed 0 bases from V and 4 bases from J, with 17 bases in between. The CDR3 has 17 amino acids.

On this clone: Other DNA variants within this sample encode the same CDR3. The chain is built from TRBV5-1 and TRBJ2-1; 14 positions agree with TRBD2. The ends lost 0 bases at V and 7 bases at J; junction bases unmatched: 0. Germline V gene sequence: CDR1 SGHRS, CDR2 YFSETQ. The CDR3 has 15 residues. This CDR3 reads CASSLGLAGGNEQFF. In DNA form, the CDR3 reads TGCGCCAGCAGCTTGGGACTAGCGGGAGGGAATGAGCAGTTCTTC.

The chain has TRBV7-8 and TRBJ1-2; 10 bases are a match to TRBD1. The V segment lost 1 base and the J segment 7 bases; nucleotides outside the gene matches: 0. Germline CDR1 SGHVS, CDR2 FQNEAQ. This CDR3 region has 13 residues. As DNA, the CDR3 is TGTGCCAGCAGCTTAGGGACAGGGGGTGGCTACACCTTC. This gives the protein CASSLGTGGGYTF.